This T cell receptor (beta chain) was recorded in a study of cytomegalovirus exposure and HLA in healthy donors. Background on the study: Some 77 million unique TCRs from HLA-typed donors were held in an early release of data.

Study observations and caveats: Presence/absence analysis assumed near-uniform sequencing depth across donors. Previously analyzed data showed that most TCR beta V segments were productive at a frequency of about 87% or about 30%.

A multiplex PCR was run with 60 Vbeta primers and 13 Jbeta primers. Some clones are missing from TCRdb's copy, which holds only in-frame ones; the method was immunoSEQ multiplex PCR. Counted here are 81,000 or so clones, less than 85% occurring once; the ten biggest clones make up 4% to 5%. The V gene lost 3 bases and the J gene lost 3 bases, with 9 bases spanning the gap. From germline, CDR1 is MNHEY and CDR2 SMNVEV (reference sequence). The CDR3 contains 14 residues. As for this clone: The antigen remains unidentified.

Sequencing was carried out using PBMCs. The sequence derives from a man between 60 and 75 years old in good health and CMV-seronegative. This chain joins TRBV27 and TRBJ1-3; no firm D call. CDR3 sequence (DNA): TGTGCCAGCAGTTTTCGGGGTGGTGGAAACACCATATATTTT. It encodes CASSFRGGGNTIYF.